The present TCR beta chain was sequenced within a study of OX40 agonist ivuxolimab in advanced cancers. Study in general: Patients were dosed with the agonistic anti-OX40 (CD134) antibody ivuxolimab.

Using immunoSEQ multiplex PCR, the repertoire was profiled, and TCRdb retains in-frame clones only, with some absent. The table records about 110,000 clones, less than 95% of them present only once. About this clone: What it recognizes is unknown.

Study results and caveats: Near-lowest levels of clonal expansion characterized partial responders at 0.1-3.0 mg/kg. At 0.1 to 3.0 mg/kg and by week 6, CD4+ and CD8+ T cells in the blood had expanded clonally. The work left the antigen specificity of expanded peripheral T cells undetermined.

The germline V and J ends were trimmed by 8 bases and 7 bases, with 14 bases remaining between them. CDR1 is MNHNY and CDR2 is SVGAGI in the germline V gene (reference sequence). This CDR3 has 13 residues. The chain uses TRBV6-6 and TRBJ1-4; unclear D gene. The receptor was isolated from an adult with an advanced solid tumor such as melanoma, head and neck, liver or kidney cancer. The material sequenced was CD4+ or CD8+ T cells sorted from blood, taken in a trial of the OX40 agonist ivuxolimab. Here the CDR3 reads CASRRVLGEKLFF. The CDR3 bases are TGTGCCAGCCGGAGGGTCTTAGGTGAAAAACTGTTTTTT.